The 10 T cell receptor beta chains in this list originate from one sample, sequenced in a study of monozygotic twins with inflammatory bowel disease. TCRdb re-called the 5' RACE reads; one entry per CDR3 protein, DNA not given. This sample's table has about 350,000 distinct CDR3 sequences. The sample taken for sequencing was blood. The receptors derive from a human donor with ulcerative colitis or Crohn's disease, or a healthy co-twin of an affected twin (not recorded which).

This chain joins TRBV20-1 and TRBJ2-2; TCRdb indicates TRBD2, and absent DNA this call remains unverified. Germline CDR1 reads DFQATT; CDR2 reads SNEGSKA (reference sequence). The CDR3 is made up of 14 amino acids. The CDR3 spells CSAPGLAGPGELFF.

The genes are TRBV30 and TRBJ2-3; the TCRdb call, TRBD2, lacks DNA for checking. CDR3 length: 17 amino acids. Germline-derived CDR1 and CDR2 are GTSNPN and SVGIG (reference sequence). CDR3 region: CAWRSGITSGGTDTQYF.

This chain uses TRBV20-1 with TRBJ2-1; TCRdb indicates TRBD1, and absent DNA this call remains unverified. The germline V gene encodes CDR1 DFQATT and CDR2 SNEGSKA (reference sequence). This CDR3 region has 11 residues. The CDR3 is CSAGDKGRQFF.

J is TRBJ2-1 and V is TRBV28. Germline loops: CDR1 MDHEN, CDR2 SYDVKM. This CDR3 spans 14 amino acids. This CDR3 is CASSLPESMGEQFF.

The chain carries TRBV28 and TRBJ2-7; TCRdb indicates TRBD2, and absent DNA this call remains unverified. Per the germline V gene, CDR1 is MDHEN and CDR2 is SYDVKM. CDR3 length: 16 amino acids. The CDR3 spells CASSFRTSKEPYEQYF.

The rearrangement links TRBV12-5 to TRBJ2-1; TCRdb gives TRBD2 as the D gene, but with no DNA this cannot be confirmed. From germline, CDR1 is LGHNT and CDR2 FRNRAP. The CDR3 runs 17 residues. CDR3 loop: CASGSDIAGTGNNEQFF.

V gene TRBV27 combines with J gene TRBJ2-7; as DNA is missing, the TRBD2 call by TCRdb cannot be tested. The CDR3 extends over 15 amino acids. Germline V CDR1 and CDR2: MNHEY, SMNVEV (reference sequence). The CDR3 spells CASSFSASGTYEQYF.

V usage is TRBV28 and J usage is TRBJ2-2; TCRdb names TRBD1, which stays unverified in the absence of DNA. From germline, CDR1 is MDHEN and CDR2 SYDVKM. The CDR3 length is 16 residues. The CDR3 is CASSLSGGPGTGELFF.

This chain joins TRBV6-2 or TRBV6-3 and TRBJ2-2; TCRdb indicates TRBD2, and absent DNA this call remains unverified. The length of the CDR3 is 15 residues. The germline V gene has CDR1 MNHEY and CDR2 SVGEGT. The CDR3 reads CASSSAGLALGELFF.

The rearrangement uses TRBV20-1 and TRBJ2-2. The length of the CDR3 is 15 residues. In germline, CDR1 is DFQATT, CDR2 SNEGSKA (reference sequence). The CDR3 region is CSALKWGKNTGELFF.